One sample yielded the 5 T cell receptor beta chains listed below, sequenced in a study of T cells in Graves' hyperthyroidism and ophthalmopathy. TCR beta CDR3 sequences were amplified from RNA transcripts. TCR CDR3 underwent first-round RT-PCR with the HTBI primer set. TCRdb recomputed calls from the multiplex PCR reads with MiXCR, one row per CDR3 protein. Of approximately 350,000 distinct CDR3 sequences listed, roughly 15% are singletons. Input material: blood. Receptors were obtained from a woman aged 55-70 years with Graves' ophthalmopathy.

This clonotype has ten or more counts. The genes are TRBV5-6 and TRBJ2-7; 7 bases fit TRBD2. The ends lost 0 bases at V and 6 bases at J; junction bases unmatched: 6. This CDR3 spans 14 amino acids. The V gene's germline CDR1 is SGHDT and CDR2 YYEEEE. The CDR3 loop reads CASSLVGREGEQYF. The CDR3 DNA reads TGTGCCAGCAGCTTGGTGGGCAGGGAGGGCGAGCAGTACTTC.

This clonotype was detected many times. The chain recombines TRBV29-1 with TRBJ1-5, with TRBD1 matching 9 bases. Trimming took 7 bases from V and 0 from J; bases not matched to a gene: 16. Germline values: CDR1 SQVTM, CDR2 ANQGSEA. The CDR3 covers 18 residues. The CDR3 DNA follows: TGCAGCGATACTAAGACCGGGACAGGGACGAATAGCAATCAGCCCCAGCATTTT. This translates into CSDTKTGTGTNSNQPQHF.

This clonotype was seen at least ten times. V usage is TRBV11-2 and J usage is TRBJ2-5; TRBD1 aligns across 7 bases. CDR1 and CDR2 from the germline V gene are SGHAT and FQNNGV. V lost 5 bases to trimming and J lost 1 base; unmatched junction nucleotides: 7. This CDR3 has 15 residues. Here the CDR3 DNA reads TGTGCCAGCAGCGTCTTAGGGACAGCCCAAGAGACCCAGTACTTC. Translated, it gives CASSVLGTAQETQYF.

The table lists this clonotype with a few counts. The chain joins TRBV2 to TRBJ1-2; perhaps TRBD1 as D (5 bases). The germline CDR1 and CDR2 sequences are SNHLY and FYNNEI. The V end lost 8 bases, the J end lost 7 bases, and 23 bases lay between the germline ends. This CDR3 is 15 amino acids long. In DNA form, the CDR3 reads TGTGCCAGCGGGTGGGACCCTCCCCCCAGCGGTGGCTACACCTTC. It encodes CASGWDPPPSGGYTF.

This clonotype was picked up one time. The rearrangement joins TRBV27 to TRBJ2-7, with TRBD1 as a possible D gene (6 bases). V was pared by 6 bases and J by 2 bases, with 14 bases between. The V gene's germline CDR1 is MNHEY and CDR2 SMNVEV (reference sequence). This CDR3 is built from 14 residues. The DNA of the CDR3 is TGTGCCAGCAGGGTGACAGGCATCCCCTACGAGCAGTACTTC. Its protein is CASRVTGIPYEQYF.